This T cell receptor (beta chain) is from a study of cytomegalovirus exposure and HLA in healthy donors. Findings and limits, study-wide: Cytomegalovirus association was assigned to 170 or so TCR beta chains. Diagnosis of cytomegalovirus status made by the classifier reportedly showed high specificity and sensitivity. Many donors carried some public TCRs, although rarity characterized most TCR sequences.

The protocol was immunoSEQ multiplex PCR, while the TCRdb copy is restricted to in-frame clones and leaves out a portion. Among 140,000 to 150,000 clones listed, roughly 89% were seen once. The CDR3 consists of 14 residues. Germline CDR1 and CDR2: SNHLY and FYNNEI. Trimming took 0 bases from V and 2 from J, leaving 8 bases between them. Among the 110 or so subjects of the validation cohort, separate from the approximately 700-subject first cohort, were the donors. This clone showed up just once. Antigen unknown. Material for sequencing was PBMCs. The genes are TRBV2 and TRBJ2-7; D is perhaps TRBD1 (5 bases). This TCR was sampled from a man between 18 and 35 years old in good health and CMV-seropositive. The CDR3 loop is CASSEAGPTYEQYF. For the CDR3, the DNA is TGTGCCAGCAGTGAAGCGGGGCCTACCTACGAGCAGTACTTC.